This TCR beta chain was documented in a study of T-cell memory formation after mild COVID-19. Study in general: Largely, the TCR clusters proved donor specific. Study-wide results and caveats: Clones that got smaller from day 15 to 85 had even CD4/CD8, while clones growing later tipped toward CD4+. Within pre-infection memory, some responding clones were found, suggesting cross-reactive memory joined.

Germline V gene data show CDR1 as MRHNA and CDR2 as SNTAGT. This CDR3 is 15 amino acids long. V was pared by 0 bases and J by 0 bases, with 8 bases between. Of note for this clonotype: Its antigen is not identified.

Constant-segment primers served in 5'RACE that generated TCR alpha and TCR beta cDNA libraries bearing sample barcodes and UMIs. One entry per CDR3 protein results from TCRdb running MiXCR on the 5' RACE reads. In the table there are about 290,000 distinct CDR3 sequences, roughly 18% of which are singletons. The material sequenced was PBMCs or a T cell subset sorted from them (not recorded which). The chain couples TRBV6-4 to TRBJ2-5; the D is unclear. The receptor comes from a man between 18 and 29 years old who had mild COVID-19 (a few samples of this study predate the infection). Cell type and time point are not known. The CDR3 DNA is TGTGCCAGCAGTGACTCGATCGGATACCAAGAGACCCAGTACTTC. It specifies CASSDSIGYQETQYF.